A single sample is the source of the 14 T cell receptor beta chains below, sequenced in a study of T cell clones after liver transplantation. Assay used: immunoSEQ multiplex PCR; TCRdb lists only in-frame clones, some missing. The repertoire holds 65,000 to 90,000 clones, with under 95% as singletons. Sample: CD4+ T cells from blood, taken before liver transplant. These receptors all stem from a human donor who received a liver transplant.

This clone has only a few counts. The genes are TRBV28 and TRBJ2-2, with TRBD1 identical over 7 bases. Germline assignment: CDR1 MDHEN and CDR2 SYDVKM. V was pared by 8 bases and J by 1 base, with 7 bases of the junction left unmatched. This CDR3 region has 15 residues. CDR3 residues: CASEFPGGNTGELFF. The CDR3, as DNA: TGTGCCAGCGAGTTTCCAGGGGGGAACACCGGGGAGCTGTTTTTT.

The chain is built from TRBV14 and TRBJ2-2, with a tentative D call TRBD2 (6 bases). Germline-derived CDR1 and CDR2 are SGHDN and FVKESK. The CDR3 loop spans 15 amino acids. With 2 bases removed from V and 5 bases from J, the gap between germline ends came to 12 bases. Here the CDR3 reads CASSQRRGWTGELFF. CDR3 DNA sequence: TGTGCCAGCAGCCAACGGAGGGGCTGGACCGGGGAGCTGTTTTTT. The full variable domain, its missing parts supplied by reference TRBV14 and TRBJ2-2, is EAGVTQFPSHSVIEKGQTVTLRCDPISGHDNLYWYRRVMGKEIKFLLHFVKESKQDESGMPNNRFLAERTGGTYSTLKVQPAELEDSGVYFCASSQRRGWTGELFFGEGSRLTVL.

The chain links TRBV19 to TRBJ2-6; D is undetermined. Trimming shortened V by 2 bases and J by 1 base, and 3 bases separated the two germline ends. Per the germline V gene, CDR1 is LNHDA and CDR2 is SQIVND (reference sequence). The CDR3 has 14 amino acids. The CDR3 bases are TGTGCCAGTAGTATACTATCTGGGGCCAACGTCCTGACTTTC. Encoded protein: CASSILSGANVLTF.

The CDR3 sequence: CASSQGGGGYEQYF. For the CDR3, the DNA is TGTGCCAGCAGCCAAGGGGGGGGAGGGTACGAGCAGTACTTC. The chain links TRBV4-2 to TRBJ2-7; the match to TRBD2 covers 7 bases. Germline loops: CDR1 LGHNA, CDR2 YNFKEQ. J gave up 4 bases and V 1 base, and 4 bases lay outside the gene matches. The CDR3 totals 14 residues.

This clone showed up just once. At one of its ends the junction is not consistent with the germline gene, which may arise from a read error. The J gene is TRBJ2-7, the V gene TRBV13; tentatively, D is TRBD2 (6 bases). From germline, CDR1 is PRHDT and CDR2 FYEKMQ (reference sequence). The CDR3 sequence is 15 residues long. CDR3 sequence reads: CASSIGLTSSYEQYF. The CDR3 DNA follows: TGTGCCAGCAGCATAGGACTGACTAGCTCCTACGAGCAGTACTTC.

The V and J genes are TRBV7-2 and TRBJ1-2; D is unresolved. CDR1 is SGHTA and CDR2 is FQGNSA in the germline V gene. This CDR3 has 14 residues. Between the trimmed V and J ends, which lost 2 bases and 3 bases, there was a span of 10 bases. The CDR3 bases are TGTGCCAGCAGCTTATATGCGACGGACTATGGCTACACCTTC. Protein: CASSLYATDYGYTF.

This clone came up once. This chain uses TRBV5-1 with TRBJ2-3; D ambiguous. From germline, CDR1 is SGHRS and CDR2 YFSETQ. The ends were cut back, 0 bases at V and 0 bases at J, with 5 bases in the middle. The length of the CDR3 is 14 residues. CDR3 bases: TGCGCCAGCAGCTTGGATGGCAGCACAGATACGCAGTATTTT. Translation gives CASSLDGSTDTQYF.

The rearrangement links TRBV5-6 to TRBJ2-5, with a possible D match to TRBD2 (5 bases). Germline CDR1 reads SGHDT; CDR2 reads YYEEEE. Trimming took 4 bases from V and 5 from J, leaving 18 bases between them. CDR3 length equals 15 residues. The CDR3: CASSVWAGGQETQYF. The CDR3 DNA follows: TGTGCCAGCAGCGTTTGGGCGGGTGGGCAGGAGACCCAGTACTTC.

The rearrangement uses TRBV2 and TRBJ1-5; possible D gene TRBD1, 6 bases. CDR1 SNHLY and CDR2 FYNNEI come from the germline V gene. This CDR3 region has 15 residues. Trimming took off 4 bases at V and 1 base at J, with 11 bases between the two ends. CDR3 DNA sequence: TGTGCCAGCAGTGTGGGCAGGGGAAGCAATCAGCCCCAGCATTTT. Translation: CASSVGRGSNQPQHF.

The V and J genes are TRBV11-3 and TRBJ1-4; 9 bases are shared with TRBD1. Germline CDR1 reads SGHNT; CDR2 reads YENEEA. This CDR3 comprises 16 residues. The ends lost 5 bases at V and 3 bases at J; junction bases unmatched: 7. This chain's CDR3 is CASSDQQGAANEKLFF. The CDR3 nucleotides read TGTGCCAGCAGCGATCAACAGGGGGCGGCTAATGAAAAACTGTTTTTT.

This clone was seen once. The chain combines TRBV7-6 with TRBJ2-5, with D possibly TRBD2 on 5 matching bases. Germline-derived CDR1 and CDR2 are SGHVS and FNYEAQ. There are 15 residues in the CDR3. The V gene lost 7 bases and the J gene lost 5 bases, with 20 bases spanning the gap. The chain's CDR3 is CASNPITGLGETQYF. CDR3 nucleotides: TGTGCCAGCAACCCCATTACGGGGTTGGGGGAGACCCAGTACTTC.

The J gene is TRBJ2-5, the V gene TRBV9, with TRBD2 as a possible D gene (5 bases). The CDR3 has 14 amino acids. Germline assignment: CDR1 SGDLS and CDR2 YYNGEE. V was trimmed by 4 bases and J by 5 bases, leaving 15 bases between them. The CDR3: CASSPHLEGETQYF. CDR3 bases: TGTGCCAGCAGCCCTCACCTAGAGGGCGAGACCCAGTACTTC. Looking up the rest from reference TRBV9 and TRBJ2-5 gives the full variable domain: DSGVTQTPKHLITATGQRVTLRCSPRSGDLSVYWYQQSLDQGLQFLIQYYNGEERAKGNILERFSAQQFPDLHSELNLSSLELGDSALYFCASSPHLEGETQYFGPGTRLLVL.

The CDR3 region is CASARITEAFF. The CDR3 region has the DNA TGTGCCTCAGCACGAATCACTGAAGCTTTCTTT. This chain links TRBV6-1 with TRBJ1-1; no reliable D call. V shed 11 bases and J shed 4 bases, with 11 bases lying between them. Germline V CDR1 and CDR2: MNHNS, SASEGT. CDR3 length: 11 amino acids.

V is TRBV6-1 and J is TRBJ2-1; TRBD2 matches 9 bases. J lost 4 bases, V lost 2 bases, and 9 bases had no gene match. The CDR3 covers 17 residues. CDR1 and CDR2 (germline): MNHNS, SASEGT. The CDR3 DNA reads TGTGCCAGCAGTGAATACTCTAGCGGGACTAGATACAATGAGCAGTTCTTC. It codes for CASSEYSSGTRYNEQFF.